Below, 25 T cell receptor beta chains from the same sample are listed, as sequenced in a study of blood T cell repertoires in COVID-19. Sequenced by immunoSEQ multiplex PCR; TCRdb stores in-frame clones only, minus some. The table lists 95,000 to 110,000 clones, just over 90% of them singletons. What was sequenced was peripheral blood. The receptor set was obtained from a woman aged 30 to 39 with acute or convalescent COVID-19.

This chain connects TRBV5-1 to TRBJ2-1; 11 positions agree with TRBD2. The J segment lost 5 bases and the V segment lost 6 bases, leaving 4 bases of the junction unmatched. From germline, CDR1 is SGHRS and CDR2 YFSETQ. This CDR3 has 14 residues. CDR3 coding DNA: TGCGCCAGCAATCCGGGACTAGCGGACAATGAGCAGTTCTTC. This translates into CASNPGLADNEQFF.

Details on this clone: This CDR3 is also generated by other DNA sequences in the sample. In nucleotides, the CDR3 is TGTGCCAGCAGCGTAGTGGGTACAGCTTCTGGAAACACCATATATTTT. This codes for CASSVVGTASGNTIYF. The V gene is TRBV9, the J gene TRBJ1-3; no clear D. Germline assignment: CDR1 SGDLS and CDR2 YYNGEE. Between the trimmed V and J ends, which lost 0 bases and 1 base, there was a span of 11 bases. The CDR3 extends over 16 amino acids.

The gene calls are TRBV11-2 and TRBJ1-5, with D uncertain. Germline CDR1 reads SGHAT; CDR2 reads FQNNGV. Trimming shortened V by 2 bases and J by 7 bases, and 6 bases separated the two germline ends. CDR3 size: 12 residues. CDR3 sequence (DNA): TGTGCCAGCAGCTTAATGGGCCAGCCCCAGCATTTT. It encodes CASSLMGQPQHF.

V usage is TRBV4-1 and J usage is TRBJ2-5; D is possibly TRBD2 (6 bases). CDR1 and CDR2 from the germline V gene are MGHRA and YSYEKL. The CDR3 covers 14 residues. V lost 4 bases and J 2 bases, leaving 11 bases between the germline ends. The DNA of the CDR3 is TGCGCCAGCAGCCGAGTTGGGGGGCAAGAGACCCAGTACTTC. Protein product: CASSRVGGQETQYF.

This sequence joins TRBV6-6 and TRBJ2-1, with D unresolved. This CDR3 region has 11 residues. Per germline, CDR1 MNHNY and CDR2 SVGAGI (reference sequence). The V end lost 2 bases, the J end lost 8 bases, and 4 bases lay between the germline ends. CDR3 DNA: TGTGCCAGCAGTTACCGGGATGAGCAGTTCTTC. Encoded protein: CASSYRDEQFF.

V usage is TRBV6-2 or TRBV6-3 and J usage is TRBJ1-2, with D maybe TRBD1 (6 bases). The length of the CDR3 is 14 residues. Trimming pared 0 bases from V and 8 bases from J, leaving 13 bases between. Germline V gene data show CDR1 as MNHEY and CDR2 as SVGEGT. Here the CDR3 reads CASSYSTGGPGYTF. CDR3 bases: TGTGCCAGCAGTTACTCGACGGGGGGGCCAGGCTACACCTTC.

The chain employs TRBV6-2 or TRBV6-3 and TRBJ2-2; TRBD1 agrees at 9 bases. The V segment lost 5 bases and the J segment 6 bases; nucleotides outside the gene matches: 1. The germline V gene encodes CDR1 MNHEY and CDR2 SVGEGT. This CDR3 comprises 13 residues. The CDR3 here is CASSRTGAGELFF. CDR3 DNA: TGTGCCAGCAGTCGGACAGGGGCCGGGGAGCTGTTTTTT.

In this sample, this clone turned up once. The chain has TRBV30 and TRBJ1-1, with D perhaps TRBD1 (6 bases). V was pared by 0 bases and J by 3 bases, with 17 bases between. CDR1 GTSNPN and CDR2 SVGIG come from the germline V gene (reference sequence). The CDR3 consists of 16 residues. The CDR3 reads CAWSVRSAGVYTEAFF. For the CDR3, the DNA is TGTGCCTGGAGTGTGCGGAGTGCAGGGGTATACACTGAAGCTTTCTTT.

The chain is built from TRBV10-3 and TRBJ1-1; D perhaps matches TRBD1 (5 bases). CDR3 length equals 12 residues. From germline, CDR1 is ENHRY and CDR2 SYGVKD. V lost 2 bases, J lost 11 bases, and 12 bases lay in between. DNA of the CDR3: TGTGCCATCAGTGAGCGAGACAGCAAGGCTTTCTTT. Amino acid sequence: CAISERDSKAFF.

This clone has a single count. The rearrangement joins TRBV29-1 to TRBJ1-3, with 7 bases that match TRBD1. The junction had 4 bases not matched to a gene; V was cut back by 7 bases and J by 4 bases. This CDR3 region has 12 residues. CDR1 and CDR2 (germline): SQVTM, ANQGSEA. The CDR3, as DNA: TGCAGCGCCGGGACAGAGGGAAACACCATATATTTT. Amino acid sequence: CSAGTEGNTIYF.

V is TRBV11-2 and J is TRBJ1-1; the match to TRBD1 covers 8 bases. In germline, CDR1 is SGHAT, CDR2 FQNNGV. J was trimmed by 0 bases and V by 3 bases; bases with no gene match: 6. CDR3 length: 16 residues. CDR3 loop: CASSFGTGGLNTEAFF. The CDR3 DNA follows: TGTGCCAGCAGCTTCGGGACAGGCGGGCTGAACACTGAAGCTTTCTTT.

The rearrangement joins TRBV4-3 to TRBJ1-5, with D perhaps TRBD1 (6 bases). The CDR3 contains 15 residues. From germline, CDR1 is LGHNA and CDR2 YSLEER. The V end lost 1 base, the J end lost 2 bases, and 9 bases lay between the germline ends. CDR3 amino acids: CASSQGYRGNQPQHF. The CDR3 DNA sequence: TGCGCCAGCAGCCAAGGATACAGGGGCAATCAGCCCCAGCATTTT.

This clone was seen more than once but under ten times. The genes are TRBV10-1 and TRBJ2-7; D call uncertain. CDR3 length equals 12 residues. CDR1 is WNHNN, CDR2 SYGVQD, per germline (reference sequence). Trimming removed 6 bases from V and 0 bases from J, with 6 bases in between. The CDR3, as DNA: TGCGCCAGCAGCGATAGCTCCTACGAGCAGTACTTC. Encoded protein: CASSDSSYEQYF.

The CDR3, as DNA: TGCGCCAGCAGCTTGTTCGCGGCCCTAAGCTCCTATAATTCACCCCTCCACTTT. This sequence encodes CASSLFAALSSYNSPLHF. V and J are TRBV5-1 and TRBJ1-6; D is unclear. Germline values: CDR1 SGHRS, CDR2 YFSETQ. The CDR3 is 18 residues long. Trimming removed 1 base at V and 0 bases at J, with 14 bases between. The full variable domain, rest sourced from reference TRBV5-1 and TRBJ1-6, is KAGVTQTPRYLIKTRGQQVTLSCSPISGHRSVSWYQQTPGQGLQFLFEYFSETQRNKGNFPGRFSGRQFSNSRSEMNVSTLELGDSALYLCASSLFAALSSYNSPLHFGNGTRLTVT.

V usage is TRBV7-8 and J usage is TRBJ2-3; perhaps TRBD1 as D (6 bases). Germline lookup yields CDR1 SGHVS and CDR2 FQNEAQ. V shed 1 base and J shed 0 bases, with 17 bases lying between them. CDR3 length: 18 residues. The CDR3 loop reads CASSLEWAGELSTDTQYF. CDR3 nucleotides: TGTGCCAGCAGCTTAGAGTGGGCAGGGGAACTTAGCACAGATACGCAGTATTTT.

The chain carries TRBV30 and TRBJ1-2; 8 bases line up with TRBD1. CDR1 is GTSNPN, CDR2 SVGIG, per germline (reference sequence). The CDR3 loop spans 13 amino acids. V was pared by 2 bases and J by 7 bases, with 6 bases of the junction left unmatched. The CDR3 nucleotides read TGTGCCTGGAGTATAGCAGGGGGCACTGGCTACACCTTC. This encodes CAWSIAGGTGYTF.

The chain links TRBV10-1 to TRBJ2-2; the match to TRBD1 covers 10 bases. CDR1 and CDR2 from the germline V gene are WNHNN and SYGVQD (reference sequence). Trimming at V came to 6 bases and at J to 7 bases, leaving 8 bases not matched to a gene. The CDR3 contains 15 residues. The CDR3 bases are TGCGCCAGCAGCTCGGGACAGGGGACGGGCGGGGAGCTGTTTTTT. This sequence encodes CASSSGQGTGGELFF.

This clone was observed once. The chain links TRBV7-2 to TRBJ1-5; D unresolved. Trimming took 0 bases from V and 5 from J, leaving 11 bases between them. Germline loops: CDR1 SGHTA, CDR2 FQGNSA. The CDR3 extends over 15 amino acids. The CDR3 is CASSLALGSHQPQHF. The CDR3 DNA follows: TGTGCCAGCAGCTTAGCGCTAGGCAGCCATCAGCCCCAGCATTTT. The full variable domain, in which reference TRBV7-2 and TRBJ1-5 provide the parts outside the CDR3, is GAGVSQSPSNKVTEKGKDVELRCDPISGHTALYWYRQSLGQGLEFLIYFQGNSAPDKSGLPSDRFSAERTGGSVSTLTIQRTQQEDSAVYLCASSLALGSHQPQHFGDGTRLSIL.

The chain carries TRBV4-1 and TRBJ1-6; 10 nucleotides match TRBD1. V lost 4 bases and J lost 3; bases outside the gene matches: 6. Germline V gives CDR1 MGHRA, CDR2 YSYEKL. The CDR3 totals 17 residues. CDR3 DNA: TGCGCCAGCAGCCTAAGACGGGACAGGGGCTATAATTCACCCCTCCACTTT. This translates into CASSLRRDRGYNSPLHF.

In DNA, the CDR3 is TGTGCCAGCAGCGCACCATCCGGGACAGGGCCTGGAAACACCATATATTTT. Translated, it gives CASSAPSGTGPGNTIYF. The V call is TRBV3-1 (or the pseudogene TRBV3-2), the J call TRBJ1-3; 9 bases line up with TRBD1. V was pared by 5 bases and J by 2 bases, with 10 bases of the junction left unmatched. The CDR3 is 17 residues long. Germline V gene lookup returns CDR1 LGHDT and CDR2 YNNKEL (reference sequence).

The V call is TRBV4-2, the J call TRBJ2-4; the D gene is possibly TRBD2 (6 bases). V was trimmed by 0 bases and J by 7 bases, leaving 16 bases between them. The germline CDR1 and CDR2 sequences are LGHNA and YNFKEQ. CDR3 size: 16 residues. CDR3 sequence: CASSQDPTAGGNIQYF. DNA of the CDR3: TGTGCCAGCAGCCAAGATCCCACCGCCGGGGGTAACATTCAGTACTTC.

The genes are TRBV4-3 and TRBJ1-2; 8 nucleotides match TRBD1. The CDR3 loop spans 15 amino acids. Germline V gives CDR1 LGHNA, CDR2 YSLEER. Trimming cost V 4 bases and J 2 bases; bases outside gene matches: 6. The CDR3 loop is CASSPGQESNYGYTF. The CDR3 nucleotides are TGCGCCAGCAGCCCGGGACAGGAATCAAACTATGGCTACACCTTC.

The V call is TRBV28, the J call TRBJ2-1, with 7 nucleotides matching TRBD1. V dropped 5 bases and J dropped 6; count of bases not matched to a gene: 7. CDR3 length equals 14 residues. Looked up from germline, CDR1 is MDHEN and CDR2 is SYDVKM. CDR3 residues: CASSTLTGINEQFF. The CDR3 bases are TGTGCCAGCAGTACCCTGACAGGGATCAATGAGCAGTTCTTC.

The chain uses TRBV15 and TRBJ1-1, with D possibly being TRBD1 (5 bases). The CDR3 spans 12 residues. V was shortened by 7 bases and J by 1 base, with 7 bases between the two germline ends. The germline V gene has CDR1 LNHNV and CDR2 YYDKDF (reference sequence). The CDR3 region is CATKQGNTEAFF. As DNA, the CDR3 is TGTGCCACCAAGCAGGGGAACACTGAAGCTTTCTTT.

This clone was seen only once. The J gene is TRBJ2-5, the V gene TRBV2; TRBD2 matches at 8 bases. CDR3 length: 15 amino acids. Germline CDR1 is SNHLY and CDR2 is FYNNEI. V gave up 6 bases and J gave up 5 bases; unmatched junction bases: 11. CDR3 sequence (DNA): TGTGCCAGCAGGGGCTGGGACGGGGGGGTCGAGACCCAGTACTTC. Protein: CASRGWDGGVETQYF.